There are a few counts of the clone carrying this TCR beta chain. Its matching antigen is unknown. This sample also contains other DNA sequences that code for the same CDR3. The source of the sample is a study of shared clonotypes between healthy human individuals. Across the study: Donors had three CD4 naive, three CD4 memory, two CD8 naive and one CD8 memory plate apiece. Notes on the study in general: Clonotype sharing among donors, it was expected, would be affected by sequencing depth. There were few donors, and this limited the genetic and exposure-history diversity represented. Sampling included only blood; tissue repertoires likely differ.

The method was immunoSEQ multiplex PCR; TCRdb's version includes in-frame clones alone and lacks a portion of them. Found here are about 2.4 million clones, 85% to 95% of them singletons; the top ten hold more than 0.12%. Between the trimmed V and J ends, which lost 5 bases and 8 bases, there was a span of 9 bases. CDR3 size: 11 residues. The germline V gene encodes CDR1 SNHLY and CDR2 FYNNEI. The TCR was taken from a man in his late teens or twenties in good health. The material sequenced was naive CD4+ T cells sorted from blood. Subset described: CD45RA+ positively selected. V is TRBV2 and J is TRBJ1-1; D not resolved. The CDR3 loop reads CASSRGPEAFF. DNA of the CDR3: TGTGCCAGCAGTCGGGGTCCGGAAGCTTTCTTT. The full variable domain, rest sourced from reference TRBV2 and TRBJ1-1, is EPEVTQTPSHQVTQMGQEVILRCVPISNHLYFYWYRQILGQKVEFLVSFYNNEISEKSEIFDDQFSVERPDGSNFTLKIRSTKLEDSAMYFCASSRGPEAFFGQGTRLTVV.